This T cell receptor beta chain was captured in a study of T cell responses to AZD1222 COVID-19 vaccine. Overall study findings and caveats: Nearly half of spike-specific TCRs reportedly target variant regions that are unmutated in the B.1.351 and B.1.1.7 variants. Repertoire samples came only from after the peak T cell response. Regions 160-218 and 743-854 held dominance among vaccine-associated CD4 TCRs, which spanned spike.

Concerning this clone: As yet, its antigen is unknown.

Repertoires were generated with immunoSEQ multiplex PCR, while TCRdb's copy carries only in-frame clones and drops some. The sample lists 150,000 to 200,000 clones, roughly 92% occurring once. This CDR3 contains 16 residues. CDR1 and CDR2 from the germline V gene are LGHDT and YNNKEL (reference sequence). With 0 bases clipped from V and 9 bases from J, the junction kept 7 bases outside the gene matches. The sequence derives from an adult who received the AZD1222 COVID-19 vaccine. Sequenced here: peripheral blood, sampled 28 days after the second AZD1222 dose. The chain is built from TRBV3-1 (or the pseudogene TRBV3-2) and TRBJ2-1; 11 bases align to TRBD2. CDR3 sequence: CASSQDLLAGAGEQFF. The CDR3 region has the DNA TGTGCCAGCAGCCAAGATCTACTAGCGGGAGCAGGTGAGCAGTTCTTC.